The present T cell receptor (beta chain) was sequenced within a study of blood T cell repertoires in COVID-19 (dated by TCRdb to the early 2020s). In terms of the full investigation: The collaborator samples originated in the United States, Italy and Spain and spanned the acute and convalescent phases of COVID-19. A de-identified subject ID, COVID-19 status, age in years and sex were almost always included in the sample metadata. Where available, HLA class I and class II types were taken from metadata supplied by the sample provider and were not determined by assay-based typing. The material from the prospective study consisted of cDNA or gDNA derived from T cells, B-cell-depleted T cells, or PBMCs. Samples were obtained from the ongoing ImmuneRACE study (first 160 participants) and from 1,000 to 1,500 subjects provided by 6 global collaborators. The repertoires were made available in a free public database intended to serve as a resource for research on the immune response to SARS-CoV-2. Subjects who had been exposed to COVID-19, were actively infected with it, or had recovered from it provided the deeply sampled blood TCRbeta repertoires that made up the dataset.

Trimming at the junction amounts to 1 base on V and 1 base on J, and the germline ends lie 12 bases apart. CDR1 is given as SGDLS and CDR2 as YYNGEE, both from the germline V gene. The CDR3 sequence holds 15 residues, the cysteine and phenylalanine included. Of the read, only the CDR3 DNA is kept; its 45 bases are in frame from base 1. The immunoSEQ Assay, a bias-controlled multiplex PCR, was used to amplify TCRbeta CDR3 regions from genomic DNA. Processing in the source paper ran as follows. The number of nucleated cells in each sample was estimated from the amplification of reference gene primers within the assay. To quantify the absolute abundance of each unique TCRbeta CDR3 rearrangement, sequence reads were collapsed and filtered. For each sample, productive Simpson clonality was calculated by taking the square root of Simpson's diversity index across productive rearrangements. Drawn from immuneACCESS, this table holds only the in-frame rearrangements with V and J called that TCRdb kept. Clones are partly lost; checked studies trace under half to an unresolved V gene and leave the rest unexplained. V and J calls and clone size are given by that table; D and trimming were obtained from the DNA. The sample records about 140,000 clones, around nine tenths of which are singletons. Of the sample, over 9.5% is held by the ten largest clones.

What the authors observed across the whole study: The quantity of clinical and demographic metadata differed by source and by participant and was supplied without curation.

This clone has a single count. This clone's antigen is unknown. Base qualities are not recorded, but no much larger clone differs from it by a single base. Whole blood was collected in K2EDTA tubes by collaborating institutions according to the institutions' own protocols. Collaborator samples were shipped for TCRbeta analysis as frozen whole blood, isolated PBMCs, or DNA extracted from either sample type. The clonotype originates from a man in his sixties with active or convalescent COVID-19. This chain joins TRBV9 to TRBJ2-7; TRBD2 is a possible D gene, resting on 5 matching bases. Material: peripheral blood. At the DNA level, the sequence is TGTGCCAGCAGCGTACAAGGAGGCCAGTCCTACGAGCAGTACTTC. Protein translation: CASSVQGGQSYEQYF.